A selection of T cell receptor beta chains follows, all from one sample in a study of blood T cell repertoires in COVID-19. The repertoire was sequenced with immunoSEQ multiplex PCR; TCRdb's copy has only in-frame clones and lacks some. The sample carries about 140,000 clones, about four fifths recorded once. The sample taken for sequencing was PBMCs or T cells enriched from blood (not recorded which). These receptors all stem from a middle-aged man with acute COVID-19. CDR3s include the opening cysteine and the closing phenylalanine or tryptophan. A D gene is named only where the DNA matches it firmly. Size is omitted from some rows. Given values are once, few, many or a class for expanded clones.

cdr3_nt: TGTGCCAGCAGTGCCACAGGGGAATACAATGAGCAGTTCTTC
cdr3_aa: CASSATGEYNEQFF
cdr3_length: 14
d_call: TRBD1
v_call: TRBV2
j_call: TRBJ2-1
clone_size: .

cdr3_nt: TGTGCCAGCAGCGCGCAATTGGCCTCTGGAAACACCATATATTTT
cdr3_aa: CASSAQLASGNTIYF
cdr3_length: 15
d_call: .
v_call: TRBV9
j_call: TRBJ1-3
clone_size: .

cdr3_nt: TGTGCCAGCAGCGCCGGGGGGCCCCCAGATACGCAGTATTTT
cdr3_aa: CASSAGGPPDTQYF
cdr3_length: 14
d_call: .
v_call: TRBV9
j_call: TRBJ2-3
clone_size: .

cdr3_nt: TGTGCCAGCAGTTTAGGAGGGCGGGTGGAGTACCAAGAGACCCAGTACTTC
cdr3_aa: CASSLGGRVEYQETQYF
cdr3_length: 17
d_call: .
v_call: TRBV28
j_call: TRBJ2-5
clone_size: .

cdr3_nt: TGTGCCAGCAGCTTGGGCGTTTCCTACGAGCAGTACTTC
cdr3_aa: CASSLGVSYEQYF
cdr3_length: 13
d_call: .
v_call: TRBV5-5
j_call: TRBJ2-7
clone_size: .

cdr3_nt: TGTGCCAGCAGCAACCGGGATTGGGCAGATGAGCAGTTCTTC
cdr3_aa: CASSNRDWADEQFF
cdr3_length: 14
d_call: .
v_call: TRBV13
j_call: TRBJ2-1
clone_size: .

cdr3_nt: TGCGCCAGCAGCCCTCACGTAGCGGGACAGGGCCGGGCTAATGAAAAACTGTTTTTT
cdr3_aa: CASSPHVAGQGRANEKLFF
cdr3_length: 19
d_call: TRBD1
v_call: TRBV4-3
j_call: TRBJ1-4
clone_size: .

cdr3_nt: TGTGCCAGCAGCGCCTACCCTTCGGAGGTCGCGAACACCGGGGAGCTGTTTTTT
cdr3_aa: CASSAYPSEVANTGELFF
cdr3_length: 18
d_call: .
v_call: TRBV9
j_call: TRBJ2-2
clone_size: .

cdr3_nt: TGTGCCAGCAGCGGAGGGGGCTTTGGCTATGGCTACACCTTC
cdr3_aa: CASSGGGFGYGYTF
cdr3_length: 14
d_call: TRBD1
v_call: TRBV2
j_call: TRBJ1-2
clone_size: once

cdr3_nt: TGCAGCGTTGTCCCACAGGCACCACAGGATACGCAGTATTTT
cdr3_aa: CSVVPQAPQDTQYF
cdr3_length: 14
d_call: .
v_call: TRBV29-1
j_call: TRBJ2-3
clone_size: .

cdr3_nt: TGTGCCAGCAGCTTCGGCGGGAACAATGAGCAGTTCTTC
cdr3_aa: CASSFGGNNEQFF
cdr3_length: 13
d_call: .
v_call: TRBV11-2
j_call: TRBJ2-1
clone_size: .

cdr3_nt: TGTGCCAGCAGCTATTCCGGGACAGATTTTGGCTACACCTTC
cdr3_aa: CASSYSGTDFGYTF
cdr3_length: 14
d_call: TRBD1
v_call: TRBV5-4
j_call: TRBJ1-2
clone_size: .

cdr3_nt: TGTGCCAGCAGCTCCCTGGACAGGCCCTGGGGAAAACTGTTTTTT
cdr3_aa: CASSSLDRPWGKLFF
cdr3_length: 15
d_call: TRBD1
v_call: TRBV11-2
j_call: TRBJ1-4
clone_size: .

cdr3_nt: TGTGCCAGCAGTTCTACAGGGATCCACGAGCAGTACTTC
cdr3_aa: CASSSTGIHEQYF
cdr3_length: 13
d_call: .
v_call: TRBV21-1
j_call: TRBJ2-7
clone_size: .

cdr3_nt: TGTGCCAGCAGCTTAAGACTAGCGGGGGGGGATGAGCAGTTCTTC
cdr3_aa: CASSLRLAGGDEQFF
cdr3_length: 15
d_call: TRBD2
v_call: TRBV7-8
j_call: TRBJ2-1
clone_size: few